Shown below are 26 T cell receptor beta chains from a single sample sequenced in a study of T cell repertoires in urothelial bladder cancer. Clones were sequenced by immunoSEQ multiplex PCR, and TCRdb holds only the in-frame ones, with some missing. The sample has 13,000 or so clones, 60% to 75% seen once. Sequencing input: tumor-infiltrating cells from bladder cancer. The source of these receptors is a human donor with urothelial carcinoma.

The chain links TRBV6-1 to TRBJ1-1, with 9 bases matching TRBD1. Per germline, CDR1 MNHNS and CDR2 SASEGT. Trimming at V came to 4 bases and at J to 5 bases, leaving 11 bases not matched to a gene. The CDR3 runs to 16 residues. This CDR3 reads CASSAPSQGAMTEAFF. The CDR3 bases are TGTGCCAGCAGTGCCCCTTCACAGGGGGCTATGACTGAAGCTTTCTTT.

The J gene is TRBJ1-2, the V gene TRBV9; no definite D call. This CDR3 spans 14 amino acids. Germline-derived CDR1 and CDR2 are SGDLS and YYNGEE. The ends were cut back, 0 bases at V and 4 bases at J, with 10 bases in the middle. CDR3 protein: CASSVGSRSYGYTF. CDR3 DNA sequence: TGTGCCAGCAGCGTAGGGTCCAGGAGCTATGGCTACACCTTC. The whole variable domain, filled in from reference TRBV9 and TRBJ1-2, reads DSGVTQTPKHLITATGQRVTLRCSPRSGDLSVYWYQQSLDQGLQFLIQYYNGEERAKGNILERFSAQQFPDLHSELNLSSLELGDSALYFCASSVGSRSYGYTFGSGTRLTVV.

Here the CDR3 reads CASSGTGDYEQYF. The CDR3, as DNA: TGTGCCAGCAGTGGAACAGGGGACTACGAGCAGTACTTC. The V call is TRBV6-1, the J call TRBJ2-7; TRBD1 agrees at 7 bases. The CDR3 sequence is 13 residues long. V lost 4 bases to trimming and J lost 3 bases; unmatched junction nucleotides: 3. Germline V gene sequence: CDR1 MNHNS, CDR2 SASEGT.

The chain recombines TRBV27 with TRBJ1-2; D not resolved. The ends were cut back, 2 bases at V and 1 base at J, with 8 bases in the middle. Germline loops: CDR1 MNHEY, CDR2 SMNVEV (reference sequence). The CDR3 covers 14 residues. CDR3 in amino acids: CASSLANRNYGYTF. CDR3 sequence (DNA): TGTGCCAGCAGTTTAGCCAACCGTAACTATGGCTACACCTTC.

This clone has just one count. The chain uses TRBV4-3 and TRBJ1-2, with D hard to call. V lost 9 bases to trimming and J lost 7 bases, with 3 bases between them. CDR1 and CDR2 from the germline V gene are LGHNA and YSLEER. The CDR3 is made up of 8 amino acids. CDR3 coding DNA: TGCGCCAGGGGTGGCTACACCTTC. Translating it yields CARGGYTF.

The chain combines TRBV18 with TRBJ1-2, with 9 positions matching TRBD1. The CDR3 extends over 16 amino acids. In germline, CDR1 is KGHSH, CDR2 LQKENI. V trimming: 2 bases; J trimming: 6 bases; junction bases outside the gene matches: 10. Here the CDR3 reads CASSPNRGRDKNGYTF. For the CDR3, the DNA is TGTGCCAGCTCACCAAACAGGGGGCGGGACAAGAATGGCTACACCTTC.

The chain employs TRBV5-1 and TRBJ2-3, with D possibly TRBD2 on 7 matching bases. This CDR3 has 15 amino acids. Germline V gives CDR1 SGHRS, CDR2 YFSETQ. Trimming left V 0 bases short and J 4 bases short, with 12 bases between. The CDR3 coding sequence is TGCGCCAGCAGCTTGGGCAGGGGAGGGTCAGATACGCAGTATTTT. This encodes CASSLGRGGSDTQYF.

V gene TRBV27 combines with J gene TRBJ1-2; TRBD1 is a possible D gene (5 bases). Looked up from germline, CDR1 is MNHEY and CDR2 is SMNVEV (reference sequence). The CDR3 extends over 14 amino acids. Trimming took off 2 bases at V and 11 bases at J, with 18 bases between the two ends. The DNA of the CDR3 is TGTGCCAGCAGTTTAAGATCAGGGCTAGTACGGTACACCTTC. Translation: CASSLRSGLVRYTF.

This clone has just a few counts. Written as DNA, the CDR3 is TGCGCCAGCAGCCCCCGTCGGGACAGGGCCACAGATACGCAGTATTTT. It is translated as CASSPRRDRATDTQYF. The rearrangement joins TRBV5-1 to TRBJ2-3, with 9 bases identical to TRBD1. The CDR3 covers 16 residues. V was clipped by 4 bases and J by 2 bases; unmatched bases: 8. The germline gives CDR1 SGHRS, CDR2 YFSETQ.

The genes are TRBV7-3 and TRBJ2-3, with a weak D call TRBD1 (6 bases). The CDR3 sequence is 15 residues long. The ends were cut back, 2 bases at V and 3 bases at J, with 12 bases in the middle. Germline V lookup: CDR1 SGHTA, CDR2 FQGTGA. The CDR3 reads CASSLAGVGTDTQYF. The CDR3, as DNA: TGTGCCAGCAGCTTAGCAGGGGTAGGAACAGATACGCAGTATTTT.

The chain joins TRBV14 to TRBJ1-2, with D unclear. V was pared by 4 bases and J by 2 bases, with 8 bases between. This CDR3 region has 13 residues. Germline values: CDR1 SGHDN, CDR2 FVKESK. The CDR3 region is CASSPGINYGYTF. The DNA for the CDR3 is TGTGCCAGCAGCCCGGGCATAAACTATGGCTACACCTTC.

This chain joins TRBV7-9 and TRBJ2-2; D gene unclear. The V end lost 4 bases, the J end lost 6 bases, and 6 bases lay between the germline ends. Germline CDR1 is SEHNR and CDR2 is FQNEAQ (reference sequence). This CDR3 comprises 12 residues. For the CDR3, the DNA is TGTGCCAGCAGCTCCCGGGCCGGGGAGCTGTTTTTT. Protein product: CASSSRAGELFF.

V is TRBV4-2 and J is TRBJ2-1, with 7 bases matching TRBD2. CDR1 and CDR2 (germline): LGHNA, YNFKEQ. The CDR3 has 20 amino acids. V gave up 1 base and J gave up 1 base; unmatched junction bases: 16. DNA for the CDR3: TGTGCCAGCAGCCAAGGAGCCGTAGCGGGCGCCCATTTTTCCTACAATGAGCAGTTCTTC. The encoded protein is CASSQGAVAGAHFSYNEQFF.

This chain links TRBV5-1 with TRBJ1-1, with a possible D match to TRBD1 (5 bases). V lost 5 bases and J lost 1, with 9 bases in between. Per the germline V gene, CDR1 is SGHRS and CDR2 is YFSETQ. The CDR3 has 13 residues. CDR3 DNA: TGCGCCAGCAGTGAAACAGGGAACACTGAAGCTTTCTTT. Its protein is CASSETGNTEAFF.

Here the CDR3 DNA reads TGTGCCAGCAGCTTCACTAGCGGGGGAGGAGATACGCAGTATTTT. It is translated as CASSFTSGGGDTQYF. V is TRBV7-2 and J is TRBJ2-3; 11 bases line up with TRBD2. Germline assignment: CDR1 SGHTA and CDR2 FQGNSA. V gave up 3 bases and J gave up 5 bases; unmatched junction bases: 4. The CDR3 runs 15 residues.

A few counts support this clone. A read error may produce the germline difference seen at one junction end. The rearrangement uses TRBV28 and TRBJ2-5; the D call may be TRBD1 or TRBD2 (5 bases each). Germline V gene sequence: CDR1 MDHEN, CDR2 SYDVKM. The CDR3 runs 18 residues. As DNA, the CDR3 is TGTGCCAGCAGTTTAGGGACCCCCAGGGCCACCGACCAGGAGACCCAGTACTTC. It is translated as CASSLGTPRATDQETQYF.

This rearrangement joins TRBV4-1 to TRBJ1-4, with D tentatively TRBD1 (6 bases). V lost 3 bases, J lost 5 bases, and 13 bases lay in between. This CDR3 is 15 amino acids long. Germline V gene lookup returns CDR1 MGHRA and CDR2 YSYEKL. CDR3 bases: TGCGCCAGCAGCCAGGGGATCCAGGGGAATGAAAAACTGTTTTTT. Translation: CASSQGIQGNEKLFF.

The chain combines TRBV6-5 with TRBJ2-7; D is unclear. Germline CDR1 reads MNHEY; CDR2 reads SVGAGI. The CDR3 consists of 12 residues. With 4 bases removed from V and 1 base from J, the gap between germline ends came to 5 bases. The CDR3 nucleotides read TGTGCCAGCAGTTCCGATTCCTACGAGCAGTACTTC. Translating gives CASSSDSYEQYF.

The chain has TRBV2 and TRBJ2-3; 9 nucleotides line up with TRBD2. Germline V gene sequence: CDR1 SNHLY, CDR2 FYNNEI. V lost 3 bases, J lost 2 bases, and 6 bases stayed unmatched. This CDR3 has 16 residues. In DNA form, the CDR3 reads TGTGCCAGCAGTGACTCTAGCGGGGCGTCCACAGATACGCAGTATTTT. Translated: CASSDSSGASTDTQYF.

In DNA, the CDR3 is TGTGCCAGCAGTTACTCCGCAGGGGGAGAGCAGTACGTC. Protein sequence: CASSYSAGGEQYV. The chain links TRBV6-5 to TRBJ2-7, with 7 bases identical to TRBD1. The CDR3 totals 13 residues. The V gene end was trimmed by 0 bases and the J gene end by 7 bases; junction bases not matched to a gene: 3. CDR1 MNHEY and CDR2 SVGAGI come from the germline V gene.

By frequency in the sample, this clone is medium-sized. The V gene is TRBV7-6, the J gene TRBJ2-3; the D is unclear. Germline V lookup: CDR1 SGHVS, CDR2 FNYEAQ. Trimming cost V 7 bases and J 0 bases, with 5 bases left between them. There are 12 residues in the CDR3. The CDR3 is CASKGSTDTQYF. CDR3 DNA: TGTGCCAGCAAAGGGAGCACAGATACGCAGTATTTT.

J is TRBJ2-7 and V is TRBV5-1; the match to TRBD1 covers 11 bases. The CDR3 contains 14 residues. Losses at the gene ends were 3 bases for V and 4 bases for J; bases not matched to a gene: 3. Germline assignment: CDR1 SGHRS and CDR2 YFSETQ. CDR3 sequence reads: CASSSGQGAYEQYF. The CDR3 bases are TGCGCCAGCAGCTCAGGACAGGGGGCTTACGAGCAGTACTTC.

The chain is built from TRBV11-3 and TRBJ1-6; D gene uncertain. Trimming took 5 bases from V and 0 from J, leaving 11 bases between them. This CDR3 has 16 residues. Germline V gene data show CDR1 as SGHNT and CDR2 as YENEEA. The CDR3 sequence: CASSPRQNSYNSPLHF. The CDR3 DNA is TGTGCCAGCAGCCCGAGACAAAACTCCTATAATTCACCCCTCCACTTT.

This clone is a singleton in its sample. The rearrangement joins TRBV5-1 to TRBJ1-1, with 11 bases identical to TRBD1. Germline CDR1 SGHRS, CDR2 YFSETQ. There are 16 residues in the CDR3. V shed 0 bases, J shed 3 bases, and the junction held 4 bases outside the gene matches. This chain's CDR3 is CASSLGTGGGDTEAFF. The CDR3 nucleotides are TGCGCCAGCAGCTTGGGGACAGGGGGCGGGGACACTGAAGCTTTCTTT.

Here the CDR3 reads CASSYGNGRPGPYGYTF. CDR3 sequence (DNA): TGTGCCAGTAGTTATGGGAACGGCCGCCCGGGCCCTTATGGCTACACCTTC. The rearrangement joins TRBV19 to TRBJ1-2; D is ambiguous. The germline V gene encodes CDR1 LNHDA and CDR2 SQIVND (reference sequence). Trimming pared 5 bases from V and 5 bases from J, leaving 24 bases between. The CDR3 runs to 17 residues. Full variable domain (outside the CDR3, taken from reference TRBV19 and TRBJ1-2): DGGITQSPKYLFRKEGQNVTLSCEQNLNHDAMYWYRQDPGQGLRLIYYSQIVNDFQKGDIAEGYSVSREKKESFPLTVTSAQKNPTAFYLCASSYGNGRPGPYGYTFGSGTRLTVV.

The rearrangement joins TRBV7-3 to TRBJ2-1; 13 nucleotides match TRBD2. Losses at the gene ends were 1 base for V and 5 bases for J; bases not matched to a gene: 8. Germline V gene sequence: CDR1 SGHTA, CDR2 FQGTGA. CDR3 length: 18 residues. DNA of the CDR3: TGTGCCAGCAGCTTAAGCCCCAGACTAGCGGGGGGCCACAATGAGCAGTTCTTC. Its translation is CASSLSPRLAGGHNEQFF.